This T cell receptor beta chain comes out of a study of T-cell reconstitution after alpha-beta-depleted transplantation in children. Whole-study findings and limits: By about two months after transplant, alpha-beta T cells reportedly arose from several hundred graft clones that had expanded. There were some patients whose high TCRbeta diversity at day 60 came from surviving recipient T cells and thymic progenitors. Newly produced T cells mostly accounted for T-cell counts and diversity one year post-transplant.

As for this clonotype: Antigen specificity is unknown.

As it was prepared, the TCRbeta library received unique molecular identifiers. From the PCR reads, TCRdb called clonotypes with MiXCR, one entry per CDR3 protein. The table lists about 290,000 distinct CDR3 sequences, 6% to 10% of them singletons. V was clipped by 8 bases and J by 7 bases, with 17 bases between them. The CDR3 runs to 14 residues. Germline V gene data show CDR1 as LGHDT and CDR2 as YNNKEL (reference sequence). The sequence was collected from a female patient aged 2 to 10 who had a stem cell transplant for Fanconi anemia, so the T cells may come from the graft donor. The sample here was peripheral blood, taken 360 days after TCRalphabeta/CD19-depleted stem cell transplant. V is TRBV3-1 and J is TRBJ1-4; D is unclear. Written as DNA, the CDR3 is TGTGCCAGCTCGCACCACGGCGGAAGTGAAAAACTGTTTTTT. This sequence encodes CASSHHGGSEKLFF.